The 11 T cell receptor beta chains below were found in one sample sequenced in a study of identical twins. TCRdb redid the calling of the 5' RACE reads with MiXCR, one entry per CDR3 protein. The sample records 520,000 or so distinct CDR3 sequences, 20% to 25% being singletons. The sample was also reused in another study, on T cells expressing NK-cell markers.

The sample taken for sequencing was CD4+ T cells sorted from blood. The receptors stem from a young woman in good health.

There are a few counts of this clonotype. V gene TRBV7-9 combines with J gene TRBJ1-1; D gene uncertain. The CDR3 runs 15 residues. Germline CDR1 and CDR2: SEHNR and FQNEAQ (reference sequence). Trimming removed 1 base from V and 4 bases from J, with 13 bases in between. The DNA of the CDR3 is TGTGCCAGCAGCTTAGTAGCCGGGTTGGGCACTGAAGCTTTCTTT. It yields the protein CASSLVAGLGTEAFF.

This clonotype came up a few times. J is TRBJ2-7 and V is TRBV7-2; 7 nucleotides agree with TRBD1. CDR3 length: 15 residues. V dropped 2 bases and J dropped 2; count of bases not matched to a gene: 6. Per germline, CDR1 SGHTA and CDR2 FQGNSA. The CDR3 sequence: CASSLRGTVTYEQYF. Here the CDR3 DNA reads TGTGCCAGCAGCTTAAGGGGGACAGTGACCTACGAGCAGTACTTC.

The chain recombines TRBV30 with TRBJ2-4; D is unclear. V was cut by 2 bases and J by 9 bases, with 11 bases left in between. Germline CDR1 reads GTSNPN; CDR2 reads SVGIG (reference sequence). This CDR3 has 12 residues. The CDR3 DNA sequence: TGTGCCTGGAGTCCTCTCGAAAGCATTCAGTACTTC. The encoded protein is CAWSPLESIQYF.

In this sample, this clonotype turned up many times. The rearrangement links TRBV7-9 to TRBJ2-1, with D uncertain. The CDR3 has 11 amino acids. Trimming shortened V by 3 bases and J by 9 bases, and 6 bases separated the two germline ends. Germline CDR1 is SEHNR and CDR2 is FQNEAQ (reference sequence). The CDR3 loop reads CASSFRVEQFF. CDR3 sequence (DNA): TGTGCCAGCAGCTTCCGGGTTGAGCAGTTCTTC. The full variable domain, in which reference TRBV7-9 and TRBJ2-1 provide the parts outside the CDR3, is DTGVSQNPRHKITKRGQNVTFRCDPISEHNRLYWYRQTLGQGPEFLTYFQNEAQLEKSRLLSDRFSAERPKGSFSTLEIQRTEQGDSAMYLCASSFRVEQFFGPGTRLTVL.

V usage is TRBV7-8 and J usage is TRBJ1-4; D is possibly TRBD1 (5 bases). The CDR3 spans 15 residues. CDR1 is SGHVS and CDR2 is FQNEAQ in the germline V gene. V dropped 5 bases and J dropped 7 bases, with 17 bases sitting between them. The DNA of the CDR3 is TGTGCCAGCAGCCAGTGGGACGAACGGGGTGAAAAACTGTTTTTT. Translated: CASSQWDERGEKLFF.

V and J are TRBV7-8 and TRBJ1-6; 7 nucleotides match TRBD1. The germline V gene encodes CDR1 SGHVS and CDR2 FQNEAQ. The length of the CDR3 is 15 residues. The V segment lost 5 bases and the J segment 5 bases; nucleotides outside the gene matches: 6. In nucleotides, the CDR3 is TGTGCCAGCAGCGTTAATACAGGGGATAATTCACCCCTCCACTTT. As protein: CASSVNTGDNSPLHF. Based on the CDR3 plus reference TRBV7-8 and TRBJ1-6, the full variable domain is GAGVSQSPRYKVAKRGQDVALRCDPISGHVSLFWYQQALGQGPEFLTYFQNEAQLDKSGLPSDRFFAERPEGSVSTLKIQRTQQEDSAVYLCASSVNTGDNSPLHFGNGTRLTVT.

A remark on this clonotype: Germline is not matched at one junction end, which may reflect a read error. V usage is TRBV20-1 and J usage is TRBJ2-1, with unresolved D. The CDR3 is 10 amino acids. From germline, CDR1 is DFQATT and CDR2 SNEGSKA (reference sequence). For the CDR3, the DNA is TGCAGTGCTGGAGACGGTGAGCAGTTCTTC. This codes for CSAGDGEQFF.

The chain uses TRBV20-1 and TRBJ1-6, with 10 bases that match TRBD1. CDR3 length: 16 residues. Per germline, CDR1 DFQATT and CDR2 SNEGSKA (reference sequence). Trimming took 2 bases from V and 10 from J; bases not matched to a gene: 11. CDR3 region: CSARRDRGGLWSPLHF. For the CDR3, the DNA is TGCAGTGCTAGAAGGGACAGGGGTGGGCTATGGTCACCCCTCCACTTT.

The rearrangement uses TRBV20-1 and TRBJ2-1, with D perhaps being TRBD1 or TRBD2 (5 bases each). The germline CDR1 and CDR2 sequences are DFQATT and SNEGSKA (reference sequence). The CDR3 length is 14 residues. The V end lost 6 bases, the J end lost 7 bases, and 19 bases lay between the germline ends. DNA of the CDR3: TGCAGTGCCACGGGGACCCTCCGTTCTAATGAGCAGTTCTTC. Translation: CSATGTLRSNEQFF.

The chain is built from TRBV28 and TRBJ2-3; 8 bases align to TRBD2. Germline V lookup: CDR1 MDHEN, CDR2 SYDVKM. The junction had 15 bases not matched to a gene; V was cut back by 5 bases and J by 11 bases. The CDR3 sequence is 15 residues long. CDR3 in DNA: TGTGCCAGCAGTCCCCCTCTAGCGGGTCAGCGGGGGCAGTATTTT. Its protein product is CASSPPLAGQRGQYF.

The chain couples TRBV12-5 to TRBJ1-5; D is undetermined. The CDR3 loop spans 13 amino acids. Looked up from germline, CDR1 is LGHNT and CDR2 is FRNRAP. The V and J ends lost 8 bases and 1 base respectively, with 9 bases between them. The CDR3 region is CASNGQSNQPQHF. As DNA, the CDR3 is TGTGCTAGTAATGGGCAGAGCAATCAGCCCCAGCATTTT. Full variable domain (rest looked up from reference TRBV12-5 and TRBJ1-5): DARVTQTPRHKVTEMGQEVTMRCQPILGHNTVFWYRQTMMQGLELLAYFRNRAPLDDSGMPKDRFSAEMPDATLATLKIQPSEPRDSAVYFCASNGQSNQPQHFGDGTRLSIL.